Described below is a single TCR beta chain sequence and its context. Unmatched junction bases numbered 11, after V lost 6 bases and J lost 7 bases. The CDR3 totals 15 residues. Germline CDR1 reads SNHLY; CDR2 reads FYNNEI. Original handling: Quantification of nucleated cells was approximated via reference gene primer amplification. Clones were sequenced by immunoSEQ multiplex PCR, and TCRdb holds only the in-frame ones, with some missing. From that table come the V and J calls and clone size; the DNA was used to work out D and trimming. The sample yields around 20,000 clones, roughly 75% seen once. This sample was taken from a study of blood T cell repertoires in COVID-19. Study-level background: The United States, Italy and Spain provided the acute and convalescent COVID-19 samples. T cells, B-cell-depleted T cells, or PBMCs provided the cDNA or gDNA that served as material.

The specimen sequenced was peripheral blood. V and J are TRBV2 and TRBJ1-4; 7 nucleotides match TRBD1. This TCR came from a human donor in a cohort sampled during active or convalescent COVID-19. The CDR3 reads CASRARQGRGEKLFF. In nucleotides, the CDR3 is TGTGCCAGCAGGGCTAGACAGGGACGGGGTGAAAAACTGTTTTTT.